The rows below give T cell receptor beta chains drawn from one sample of a study of cytomegalovirus exposure and HLA in healthy donors. The assay was immunoSEQ multiplex PCR, and TCRdb's table has in-frame clones only and misses some. The sample lists about 110,000 clones, 55% to 75% occurring once. Sequenced: PBMCs. These receptor sequences come from a woman in her seventies in good health and CMV-seropositive. Both conserved end residues are part of each CDR3. Fields, in order: CDR3 protein, CDR3 DNA, D gene, J gene, clone size, V gene. The D gene is left open where the match is weak. A clone size is listed for some rows: how often the clone was seen (once, few, many), or a class if it is expanded.

CDR3aa: CASSWFTGGTLPIDYEQYF; CDR3nt: TGTGCCAGCAGCTGGTTTACAGGGGGTACCCTACCGATTGACTACGAGCAGTACTTC; d_gene: TRBD1; j_gene: TRBJ2-7; abundance: once; v_gene: TRBV11-2
CDR3aa: CASRGTGQSYNEQFF; CDR3nt: TGTGCCAGCAGGGGGACAGGGCAGTCCTACAATGAGCAGTTCTTC; d_gene: TRBD1; j_gene: TRBJ2-1; abundance: NA; v_gene: TRBV6-5
CDR3aa: CASSSLRRGDSPLHF; CDR3nt: TGTGCCAGCAGCTCCCTTCGCAGGGGGGATTCACCCCTCCACTTT; d_gene: TRBD1; j_gene: TRBJ1-6; abundance: NA; v_gene: TRBV7-2
CDR3aa: CASSQGPGGDPTDTQYF; CDR3nt: TGCGCCAGCAGCCAAGGCCCCGGAGGGGACCCAACAGATACGCAGTATTTT; d_gene: NA; j_gene: TRBJ2-3; abundance: few; v_gene: TRBV4-3
CDR3aa: CASSQDPPGVNTEAFF; CDR3nt: TGTGCCAGCAGCCAAGATCCCCCAGGGGTGAACACTGAAGCTTTCTTT; d_gene: NA; j_gene: TRBJ1-1; abundance: NA; v_gene: TRBV14
CDR3aa: CASSLGAGQIQETQYF; CDR3nt: TGTGCTAGCAGCTTAGGGGCGGGGCAAATCCAAGAGACCCAGTACTTC; d_gene: NA; j_gene: TRBJ2-5; abundance: NA; v_gene: TRBV7-7
CDR3aa: CASTPGGYGSPLHF; CDR3nt: TGTGCCAGCACCCCGGGAGGGTACGGATCACCCCTCCACTTT; d_gene: NA; j_gene: TRBJ1-6; abundance: NA; v_gene: TRBV27
CDR3aa: CASSLFGTGGQETQYF; CDR3nt: TGTGCCAGCAGCTTGTTCGGGACAGGGGGTCAAGAGACCCAGTACTTC; d_gene: TRBD1; j_gene: TRBJ2-5; abundance: NA; v_gene: TRBV7-8
CDR3aa: CASSQEDSAQETQYF; CDR3nt: TGTGCCAGCAGCCAAGAAGACAGCGCCCAAGAGACCCAGTACTTC; d_gene: NA; j_gene: TRBJ2-5; abundance: once; v_gene: TRBV14
CDR3aa: CAWGRSGTRLEFF; CDR3nt: TGTGCCTGGGGCCGCTCCGGGACTAGGCTTGAGTTCTTC; d_gene: TRBD2; j_gene: TRBJ2-1; abundance: NA; v_gene: TRBV30
CDR3aa: CASSRNSVYGYTF; CDR3nt: TGTGCCAGCAGCCGTAATAGCGTCTATGGCTACACCTTC; d_gene: NA; j_gene: TRBJ1-2; abundance: NA; v_gene: TRBV11-2
CDR3aa: CASSYPPPGTSTDTQYF; CDR3nt: TGTGCCAGCAGCTATCCCCCCCCGGGAACTAGCACAGATACGCAGTATTTT; d_gene: NA; j_gene: TRBJ2-3; abundance: NA; v_gene: TRBV7-2
CDR3aa: CASSRGQGTNEKLFF; CDR3nt: TGTGCCAGCAGTCGAGGACAGGGAACTAATGAAAAACTGTTTTTT; d_gene: TRBD1; j_gene: TRBJ1-4; abundance: NA; v_gene: TRBV5-6
CDR3aa: CASRGIHTTTEAFF; CDR3nt: TGTGCTAGTAGGGGGATCCACACTACAACTGAAGCTTTCTTT; d_gene: NA; j_gene: TRBJ1-1; abundance: few; v_gene: TRBV12-5
CDR3aa: CAISARDLTGTDEQYF; CDR3nt: TGTGCCATCAGTGCCCGAGACCTGACAGGGACCGACGAGCAGTACTTC; d_gene: TRBD1; j_gene: TRBJ2-7; abundance: NA; v_gene: TRBV10-3
CDR3aa: CASSAGSVSSYEQYF; CDR3nt: TGTGCCAGCAGTGCAGGCTCTGTAAGCTCCTACGAGCAGTACTTC; d_gene: NA; j_gene: TRBJ2-7; abundance: NA; v_gene: TRBV2
CDR3aa: CASSHPQVGGNTGELFF; CDR3nt: TGCGCCAGCAGCCACCCTCAGGTCGGGGGAAACACCGGGGAGCTGTTTTTT; d_gene: NA; j_gene: TRBJ2-2; abundance: NA; v_gene: TRBV4-3
CDR3aa: CASSSSGGPRDTQYF; CDR3nt: TGTGCCAGCAGTTCCAGCGGGGGGCCTCGGGATACGCAGTATTTT; d_gene: TRBD2; j_gene: TRBJ2-3; abundance: few; v_gene: TRBV6-6
CDR3aa: CASSQELRHGTGNEQFF; CDR3nt: TGCGCCAGCAGCCAAGAACTACGCCACGGGACAGGCAATGAGCAGTTCTTC; d_gene: TRBD1; j_gene: TRBJ2-1; abundance: NA; v_gene: TRBV4-3
CDR3aa: CASSDAALYGYTF; CDR3nt: TGCGCCAGCAGTGACGCAGCGCTCTATGGCTACACCTTC; d_gene: NA; j_gene: TRBJ1-2; abundance: NA; v_gene: TRBV10-2
CDR3aa: CASRSPTRSDTQYF; CDR3nt: TGTGCCAGCAGATCTCCGACTAGATCAGATACGCAGTATTTT; d_gene: NA; j_gene: TRBJ2-3; abundance: NA; v_gene: TRBV7-2
CDR3aa: CASSQDRRGSGAGELFF; CDR3nt: TGTGCCAGCAGCCAAGATCGGAGGGGTTCCGGGGCCGGGGAGCTGTTTTTT; d_gene: NA; j_gene: TRBJ2-2; abundance: NA; v_gene: TRBV4-2
CDR3aa: CSVEGVAGGRKTQYF; CDR3nt: TGCAGCGTTGAAGGTGTAGCGGGGGGAAGGAAGACCCAGTACTTC; d_gene: TRBD2; j_gene: TRBJ2-5; abundance: NA; v_gene: TRBV29-1
CDR3aa: CASSADSNTEAFF; CDR3nt: TGTGCCAGCAGCGCGGACAGTAACACTGAAGCTTTCTTT; d_gene: NA; j_gene: TRBJ1-1; abundance: few; v_gene: TRBV9
CDR3aa: CASSRGTGGQPQHF; CDR3nt: TGTGCCAGCAGCCGCGGGACAGGGGGTCAGCCCCAGCATTTT; d_gene: TRBD1; j_gene: TRBJ1-5; abundance: NA; v_gene: TRBV4-2
CDR3aa: CASGRGANTEAFF; CDR3nt: TGTGCTAGTGGACGCGGGGCTAACACTGAAGCTTTCTTT; d_gene: NA; j_gene: TRBJ1-1; abundance: NA; v_gene: TRBV12-5
CDR3aa: CASFGQNTEAFF; CDR3nt: TGTGCCAGCTTCGGACAGAACACTGAAGCTTTCTTT; d_gene: NA; j_gene: TRBJ1-1; abundance: NA; v_gene: TRBV2